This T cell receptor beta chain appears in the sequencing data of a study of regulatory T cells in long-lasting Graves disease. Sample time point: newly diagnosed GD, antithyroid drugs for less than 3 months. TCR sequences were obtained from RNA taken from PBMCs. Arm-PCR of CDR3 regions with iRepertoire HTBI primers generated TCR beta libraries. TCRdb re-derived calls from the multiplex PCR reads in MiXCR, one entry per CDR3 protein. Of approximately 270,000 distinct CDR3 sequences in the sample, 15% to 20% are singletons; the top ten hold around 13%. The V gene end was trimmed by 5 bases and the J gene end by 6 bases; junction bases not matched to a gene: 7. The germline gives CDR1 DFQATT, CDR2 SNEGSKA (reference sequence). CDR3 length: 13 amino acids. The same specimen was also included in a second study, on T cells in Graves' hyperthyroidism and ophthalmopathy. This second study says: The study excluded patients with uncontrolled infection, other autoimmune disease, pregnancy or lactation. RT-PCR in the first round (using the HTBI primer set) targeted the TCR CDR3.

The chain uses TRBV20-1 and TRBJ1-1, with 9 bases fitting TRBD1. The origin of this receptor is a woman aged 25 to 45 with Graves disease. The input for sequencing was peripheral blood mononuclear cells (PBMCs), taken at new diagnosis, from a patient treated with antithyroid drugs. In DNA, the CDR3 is TGCAGTGCTGGACAGGGGAGAGTCGCTGAAGCTTTCTTT. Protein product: CSAGQGRVAEAFF.